The rows below give T cell receptor beta chains drawn from one sample of a study of blood T cell repertoires in COVID-19. Generated by immunoSEQ multiplex PCR, the TCRdb table keeps only in-frame clones and is missing some. Of 360,000 or so clones in the sample, approximately 90% were seen once. The sample was peripheral blood. The receptors were gathered from an older woman with COVID-19, enrolled during active disease. The CDR3 runs from the conserved cysteine through the conserved F or W. D genes are given only for firm matches. Only part of the rows carry a size: once, few, many, or a class if the clone is expanded.

J: TRBJ2-1; V: TRBV9; size: -; D: TRBD1; DNA: TGTGCCAGCAGCGTCAAGGGGGCCCGGTTCTCCTACAATGAGCAGTTCTTC; CDR3: CASSVKGARFSYNEQFF
J: TRBJ2-1; V: TRBV5-6; size: -; D: TRBD2; DNA: TGTGCCAGCAGCAAGCTCTGGACTAGCGCGGGGGGTGAGCAGTTCTTC; CDR3: CASSKLWTSAGGEQFF
J: TRBJ1-5; V: TRBV29-1; size: -; D: TRBD1; DNA: TGCAGCGTTGAGACAGGGTTGGGTCAGCCCCAGCATTTT; CDR3: CSVETGLGQPQHF
J: TRBJ2-3; V: TRBV2; size: -; D: TRBD1; DNA: TGTGCCAGCAGTCTGGACAGGGGGACAGATACGCAGTATTTT; CDR3: CASSLDRGTDTQYF
J: TRBJ1-3; V: TRBV30; size: once; D: TRBD1; DNA: TGTGCCTGGAGGGACAGGTCTACAGGAAACACCATATATTTT; CDR3: CAWRDRSTGNTIYF
J: TRBJ2-3; V: TRBV5-1; size: -; D: -; DNA: TGCGCCAGCAGCTTGCAGCGTCTGTACACAGATACGCAGTATTTT; CDR3: CASSLQRLYTDTQYF
J: TRBJ2-7; V: TRBV28; size: -; D: -; DNA: TGTGCCAGCAGTGCGACACTCTCACGCTACGAGCAGTACTTC; CDR3: CASSATLSRYEQYF
J: TRBJ1-6; V: TRBV2; size: -; D: -; DNA: TGTGCCAGCATCTCGGGGGAGAATTCACCCCTCCACTTT; CDR3: CASISGENSPLHF
J: TRBJ1-3; V: TRBV5-1; size: -; D: -; DNA: TGCGCCAGCAGCTTGGTGGCAGGGCGAAAAGGAAACACCATATATTTT; CDR3: CASSLVAGRKGNTIYF
J: TRBJ2-1; V: TRBV24-1; size: -; D: TRBD2; DNA: TGTGCCACCAGCCTTCGTGGCGGGGGGGGATACAATGAGCAGTTCTTC; CDR3: CATSLRGGGGYNEQFF
J: TRBJ2-5; V: TRBV3-1/TRBV3-2; size: -; D: TRBD2; DNA: TGTGCCAGCAGCCAGACCTCCCTAGCGGGGAAAGAGACCCAGTACTTC; CDR3: CASSQTSLAGKETQYF
J: TRBJ1-5; V: TRBV28; size: -; D: TRBD1; DNA: TGTGCCAGCAGTTTACAACTCGGGACAGGGGTTCAGCCCCAGCATTTT; CDR3: CASSLQLGTGVQPQHF
J: TRBJ1-2; V: TRBV7-9; size: -; D: -; DNA: TGTGCCAGCAGCTTAGAAGTGGCCTCCTATGGCTACACCTTC; CDR3: CASSLEVASYGYTF
J: TRBJ2-7; V: TRBV10-3; size: -; D: TRBD1; DNA: TGTGCCATCACCCATGGGACAGGCGTCTACGAGCAGTACTTC; CDR3: CAITHGTGVYEQYF
J: TRBJ2-5; V: TRBV20-1; size: -; D: -; DNA: TGCAGTGCCAGTTACGCGGGACGAGAACAAGAGACCCAGTACTTC; CDR3: CSASYAGREQETQYF
J: TRBJ1-4; V: TRBV3-1/TRBV3-2; size: few; D: -; DNA: TGTGCCAGCAGCCCGTTCACACGGGCGGGTGAAAAACTGTTTTTT; CDR3: CASSPFTRAGEKLFF
J: TRBJ2-3; V: TRBV6-5; size: -; D: -; DNA: TGTGCCAGCAAGTGGGGCCAGGGCACAGATACGCAGTATTTT; CDR3: CASKWGQGTDTQYF
J: TRBJ1-5; V: TRBV2; size: once; D: -; DNA: TGTGCCAGCAGTGGACTAGGCAATCGGAATCAGCCCCAGCATTTT; CDR3: CASSGLGNRNQPQHF
J: TRBJ1-1; V: TRBV6-6; size: -; D: -; DNA: TGTGCCAGCAGCCGGGAGCTCGAAGCTTTCTTT; CDR3: CASSRELEAFF
J: TRBJ2-6; V: TRBV28; size: -; D: -; DNA: TGTGCCAGCAGTCTCCCACAGGACCCCACCGTCCTGACTTTC; CDR3: CASSLPQDPTVLTF
J: TRBJ1-1; V: TRBV14; size: -; D: -; DNA: TGTGCCAGCAGCCAAGTCAAGGGGAAGAACACGCGGGCTTTCTTT; CDR3: CASSQVKGKNTRAFF
J: TRBJ2-7; V: TRBV5-6; size: -; D: TRBD1; DNA: TGTGCCGCAAAAACCTGGGGACAGGGGGCGCTCGACGAGCAGTACTTC; CDR3: CAAKTWGQGALDEQYF
J: TRBJ1-1; V: TRBV24-1; size: -; D: -; DNA: TGTGCCACCGGTCATAGACTGAGGGCTTTCTTT; CDR3: CATGHRLRAFF
J: TRBJ2-5; V: TRBV7-9; size: -; D: -; DNA: TGTGCCAGCAGCTTAGCGTCGGGGCCGCGAGGGGGAGAGACCCAGTACTTC; CDR3: CASSLASGPRGGETQYF
J: TRBJ1-2; V: TRBV5-6; size: -; D: -; DNA: TGTGCCAGCAGCTTGGACAGATATGGCTACACCTTC; CDR3: CASSLDRYGYTF
J: TRBJ2-3; V: TRBV11-2; size: -; D: -; DNA: TGTGCCAGCAGCCTACAGGGCTGGGCGCAGTATTTT; CDR3: CASSLQGWAQYF
J: TRBJ1-2; V: TRBV19; size: -; D: TRBD1; DNA: TGTGCCAGTAGTGGGACAGGGGGCGCGTATGGCTACACCTTC; CDR3: CASSGTGGAYGYTF
J: TRBJ2-7; V: TRBV2; size: -; D: -; DNA: TGTGCCAGCAGCACATACTACGAGCAGTACTTC; CDR3: CASSTYYEQYF
J: TRBJ1-3; V: TRBV5-1; size: -; D: TRBD1; DNA: TGCGCCAGCAGCTTACAGGGGGCGAGCTCTGGAAACACCATATATTTT; CDR3: CASSLQGASSGNTIYF